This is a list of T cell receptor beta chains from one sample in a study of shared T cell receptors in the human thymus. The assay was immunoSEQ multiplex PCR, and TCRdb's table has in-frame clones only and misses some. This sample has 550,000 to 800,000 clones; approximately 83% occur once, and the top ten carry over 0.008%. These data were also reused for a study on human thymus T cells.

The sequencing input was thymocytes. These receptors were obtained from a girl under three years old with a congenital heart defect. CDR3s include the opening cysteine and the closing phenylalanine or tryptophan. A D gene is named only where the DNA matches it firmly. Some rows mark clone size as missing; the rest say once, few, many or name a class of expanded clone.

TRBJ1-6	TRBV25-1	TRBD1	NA	TGTGCCAGCAGTGTTAGCCGGGACAGGGGCCGGTCACCCCTCCACTTT	CASSVSRDRGRSPLHF
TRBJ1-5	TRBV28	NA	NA	TGTGCCAGCAGAGATGGACAAAATCAGCCCCAGCATTTT	CASRDGQNQPQHF
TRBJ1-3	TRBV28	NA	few	TGTGCCAGCATTTCGCCCCCCGTCGGTTATCCGCGTGTGACACCTGGAAACACCATATATTTT	CASISPPVGYPRVTPGNTIYF
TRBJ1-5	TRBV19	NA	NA	TGTGCCAGTAGTACCCCTAATCAGCCCCAGCATTTT	CASSTPNQPQHF
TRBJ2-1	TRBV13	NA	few	TGTGCCAGCAGCTCCACTGGCTACAATGAGCAGTTCTTC	CASSSTGYNEQFF
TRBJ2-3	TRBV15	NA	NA	TGTGCCACCAGCAGAGCCAACATACACGCGGTCCAAAGATACACAGATACGCAGTATTTT	CATSRANIHAVQRYTDTQYF
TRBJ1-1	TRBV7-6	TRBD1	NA	TGTGCCAGCAGCTTAAAGCCCTTCAAGGACAGGGTGACGAACACTGAAGCTTTCTTT	CASSLKPFKDRVTNTEAFF
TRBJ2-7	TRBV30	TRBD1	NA	TGTGCCTGGACCACAGGTTGGGGACAGGGGAACGAGCAGTACTTC	CAWTTGWGQGNEQYF
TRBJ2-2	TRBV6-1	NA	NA	TGTGCCAGCAGTGAACAGGGGGGAGAGGGCGGGGAGCTGTTTTTT	CASSEQGGEGGELFF
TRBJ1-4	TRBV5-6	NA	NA	TGTGCCAGCAGCCTCAATTTGGTGGGCGGACAAAATGAAAAACTGTTTTTT	CASSLNLVGGQNEKLFF
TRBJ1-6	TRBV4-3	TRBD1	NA	TGCGCCAGCAGCCAAGGGACAGGGGTGTCACCCCTCCACTTT	CASSQGTGVSPLHF
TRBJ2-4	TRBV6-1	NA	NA	TGTGCCAGCTCAGGGTTCCCCCCCGGGAACATTCAGTACTTC	CASSGFPPGNIQYF
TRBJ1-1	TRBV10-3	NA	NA	TGTGCCATCAGTTCCGCTGGAGGCAGAAGGATGAACACTGAAGCTTTCTTT	CAISSAGGRRMNTEAFF
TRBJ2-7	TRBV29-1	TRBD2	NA	TGCAGCGTTGAAGATTCTTCACCGGGGGGGCATGACGAGCAGTACTTC	CSVEDSSPGGHDEQYF
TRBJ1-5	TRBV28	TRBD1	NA	TGTGCCAGCAACCTCGAGGACAGGGGGCAAGGTCAGCCCCAGCATTTT	CASNLEDRGQGQPQHF
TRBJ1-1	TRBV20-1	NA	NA	TGCAGTGTTGGAAGGGAGAAAGCTTTCTTT	CSVGREKAFF
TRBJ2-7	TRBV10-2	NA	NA	TGCGCCAGCAGTGAGGGGACTGGAACCTACGAGCAGTACTTC	CASSEGTGTYEQYF
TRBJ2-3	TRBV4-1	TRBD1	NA	TGCGCCAGCAGCCCCGACAGGGGAAGGGGCTCATACACAGATACGCAGTATTTT	CASSPDRGRGSYTDTQYF
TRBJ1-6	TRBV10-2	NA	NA	TGCGCCAGCGTAGAAGACAGGTTATATTCACCCCTCCACTTT	CASVEDRLYSPLHF
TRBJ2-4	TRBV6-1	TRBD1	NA	TGTGCCAGCAGTGCCCGGGACAGGGGGGCCAAAAACATTCAGTACTTC	CASSARDRGAKNIQYF
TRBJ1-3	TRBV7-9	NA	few	TGTGCCAGCAGCTTAGTCCGGGGTTGGGCTGGAAACACCATATATTTT	CASSLVRGWAGNTIYF
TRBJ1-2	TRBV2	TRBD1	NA	TGTGCCAGCAGGGAGACAGGGAGGAACTATGGCTACACCTTC	CASRETGRNYGYTF
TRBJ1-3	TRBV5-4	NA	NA	TGTGCCAGCAGCTTGGTGGGCGGAGGGAGACTAAACACCATATATTTT	CASSLVGGGRLNTIYF
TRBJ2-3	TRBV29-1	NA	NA	TGCAGCGTTCCTCTTTCCCAGGGGGGAGGCACAGATACGCAGTATTTT	CSVPLSQGGGTDTQYF
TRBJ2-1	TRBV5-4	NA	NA	TGTGCCAGCAGCCATTGGCCCAGGGGAAGGGGTCTCCATGAGCAGTTCTTC	CASSHWPRGRGLHEQFF
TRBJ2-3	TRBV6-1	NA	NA	TGTGCCAGCGCTCGGAGGGCCCAGATCACAGATACGCAGTATTTT	CASARRAQITDTQYF
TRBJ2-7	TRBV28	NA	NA	TGTGCCAGCAGTGTAAGGCCGTTCGCGGTTTACGAGCAGTACTTC	CASSVRPFAVYEQYF
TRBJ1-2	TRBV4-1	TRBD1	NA	TGCGCCAGCAGCCAAGCGGACCGGGACAGGGGGCGCGTACGGGGCTACACCTTC	CASSQADRDRGRVRGYTF
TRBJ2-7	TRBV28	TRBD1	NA	TGTGCCAGCCTCACTAAGGACAGGGGGCGAAACGAGCAGTACTTC	CASLTKDRGRNEQYF
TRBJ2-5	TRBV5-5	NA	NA	TGTGCCAGCAGTCCCCCGGGTGGCGAGACCCAGTACTTC	CASSPPGGETQYF